One and the same sample provided the 13 T cell receptor beta chains below, sequenced in a study of blood T cell repertoires in COVID-19. TCRdb's copy holds only in-frame clones and misses some; the assay was immunoSEQ multiplex PCR. Seen here are approximately 46,000 clones, 81% observed once, and the top ten hold about 20%. The sample consisted of peripheral blood. These TCRs come from a woman aged 80 or over with COVID-19, enrolled during active disease.

This clone was counted a few times. The V call is TRBV10-3, the J call TRBJ1-2; TRBD1 agrees at 9 bases. Germline assignment: CDR1 ENHRY and CDR2 SYGVKD. The CDR3 contains 15 residues. Losses at the gene ends were 0 bases for V and 4 bases for J; bases not matched to a gene: 3. The CDR3, as DNA: TGTGCCATCAGTGAGTCGGGGGGACAGGGCTATGGCTACACCTTC. Protein: CAISESGGQGYGYTF.

The V and J genes are TRBV11-2 and TRBJ1-6; maybe TRBD1 (5 bases). V gave up 4 bases and J gave up 4 bases, with 11 bases separating them. The CDR3 is 15 residues long. Looked up from germline, CDR1 is SGHAT and CDR2 is FQNNGV. The CDR3 protein is CASSSEGAYNSPLHF. In nucleotides, the CDR3 is TGTGCCAGCAGCTCTGAAGGGGCTTATAATTCACCCCTCCACTTT.

This clone was counted only a few times. The chain links TRBV21-1 to TRBJ2-7; the table's D call, TRBD1, was not checked against the DNA. TRBV21-1 is a pseudogene. This CDR3 comprises 13 residues. The chain's CDR3 is CASSKGHSYEQYF. DNA of the CDR3: TGTGCCAGCAGCAAAGGACACTCCTACGAGCAGTACTTC.

This chain joins TRBV29-1 and TRBJ2-5; 9 bases map to TRBD2. The ends lost 7 bases at V and 5 bases at J; junction bases unmatched: 11. Germline CDR1 and CDR2: SQVTM and ANQGSEA. This CDR3 contains 14 residues. In nucleotides, the CDR3 is TGCAGCGCCCGACTAGCGGAGCTCCGGGAGACCCAGTACTTC. This translates into CSARLAELRETQYF.

The chain joins TRBV2 to TRBJ2-5; no clear D gene. The germline V gene encodes CDR1 SNHLY and CDR2 FYNNEI. The CDR3 covers 14 residues. Trimming removed 2 bases at V and 5 bases at J, with 12 bases between. CDR3 bases: TGTGCCAGCAGTGAAAAAATTGTCGGGGAGACCCAGTACTTC. This encodes CASSEKIVGETQYF.

By proportion, this clone is medium-sized. The rearrangement links TRBV7-9 to TRBJ2-5, with D uncertain. The V gene's germline CDR1 is SEHNR and CDR2 FQNEAQ (reference sequence). This CDR3 region has 13 residues. V was trimmed by 5 bases and J by 1 base, leaving 8 bases between them. CDR3 protein: CASSPVVQETQYF. The CDR3 nucleotides read TGTGCCAGCAGCCCGGTGGTCCAAGAGACCCAGTACTTC.

The chain is built from TRBV14 and TRBJ2-1; 7 bases map to TRBD2. CDR1 and CDR2 (germline): SGHDN, FVKESK. The trim removed 1 base at V and 4 bases at J, leaving 4 bases unmatched. This CDR3 spans 15 amino acids. The CDR3 here is CASSQVRGVYNEQFF. In nucleotides, the CDR3 is TGTGCCAGCAGCCAAGTCCGGGGGGTTTACAATGAGCAGTTCTTC. Drawing the rest from reference TRBV14 and TRBJ2-1, the complete variable domain is EAGVTQFPSHSVIEKGQTVTLRCDPISGHDNLYWYRRVMGKEIKFLLHFVKESKQDESGMPNNRFLAERTGGTYSTLKVQPAELEDSGVYFCASSQVRGVYNEQFFGPGTRLTVL.

V and J are TRBV30 and TRBJ2-5, with 15 bases that match TRBD2. With 3 bases clipped from V and 5 bases from J, the junction kept 16 bases outside the gene matches. Germline CDR1 is GTSNPN and CDR2 is SVGIG (reference sequence). CDR3 length: 19 amino acids. The CDR3 is CAWRQHGTSGRQWWETQYF. Written as DNA, the CDR3 is TGTGCCTGGAGACAACACGGGACTAGCGGGAGGCAGTGGTGGGAGACCCAGTACTTC.

There are a few counts of this clone. V gene TRBV7-9 combines with J gene TRBJ2-7; TRBD1 agrees at 9 bases. The ends lost 5 bases at V and 5 bases at J; junction bases unmatched: 7. Germline loops: CDR1 SEHNR, CDR2 FQNEAQ (reference sequence). The length of the CDR3 is 14 residues. DNA for the CDR3: TGTGCCAGCAGCCTCGGGACAGGGTTCCACGAGCAGTACTTC. This translates into CASSLGTGFHEQYF.

The chain combines TRBV3-1 (or the pseudogene TRBV3-2) with TRBJ2-1; 10 positions match TRBD2. The germline CDR1 and CDR2 sequences are LGHDT and YNNKEL (reference sequence). The CDR3 extends over 17 amino acids. J was trimmed by 9 bases and V by 3 bases; bases with no gene match: 14. CDR3 DNA sequence: TGTGCCAGCAGCCATCAAGGTCTCCTAGCGGGAGAAGTTGAGCAGTTCTTC. Translating gives CASSHQGLLAGEVEQFF.

V gene TRBV19 combines with J gene TRBJ1-5; D not certain. CDR1 LNHDA and CDR2 SQIVND come from the germline V gene (reference sequence). Deletions cut 6 bases from V and 5 bases from J, with 11 bases between. There are 13 residues in the CDR3. CDR3 in DNA: TGTGCCAGTAGCCTCCAGAGGGATCAGCCCCAGCATTTT. This codes for CASSLQRDQPQHF.

V and J are TRBV6-5 and TRBJ2-3, with 8 bases matching TRBD1. V trimming: 6 bases; J trimming: 5 bases; junction bases outside the gene matches: 4. CDR1 is MNHEY and CDR2 is SVGAGI in the germline V gene. The CDR3 is made up of 13 amino acids. The CDR3 bases are TGTGCCAGCAGACGGGACAGGAGAGATACGCAGTATTTT. This encodes CASRRDRRDTQYF.

The chain employs TRBV7-3 and TRBJ2-6; D remains ambiguous. The CDR3 runs to 15 residues. V was shortened by 5 bases and J by 0 bases, with 8 bases between the two germline ends. Germline lookup yields CDR1 SGHTA and CDR2 FQGTGA. The DNA of the CDR3 is TGTGCCAGCAGCAGCGTTAGCTCTGGGGCCAACGTCCTGACTTTC. Translated, it gives CASSSVSSGANVLTF.